What follows is one TCR beta chain and its context. The CDR3 length is 15 residues. V lost 4 bases, J lost 6 bases, and 8 bases stayed unmatched. Per germline, CDR1 SGHRS and CDR2 YFSETQ. These data come from a study of blood T cell repertoires in COVID-19. Study context: There were acute and convalescent COVID-19 samples, and they came from the United States, Italy and Spain. The analysed material was cDNA or gDNA that came from T cells, B-cell-depleted T cells, or PBMCs.

Authors' processing steps: Researchers report that nucleated cell counts were estimated from reference gene primer amplification. Some clones are missing from TCRdb's copy, which holds only in-frame ones; the method was immunoSEQ multiplex PCR. V and J calls and clone size are those listed in that table; D and trimming were worked out from the DNA. This sample has about 50,000 clones, with 70% to 90% found just once. This chain joins TRBV5-1 and TRBJ1-2; 11 positions match TRBD1. Source material: peripheral blood. This TCR came from a man between 65 and 80 years old with acute or convalescent COVID-19. The CDR3 DNA sequence: TGCGCCAGCAGCCGTGGGGACAGGGGGGTGGATGGCTACACCTTC. This encodes CASSRGDRGVDGYTF.